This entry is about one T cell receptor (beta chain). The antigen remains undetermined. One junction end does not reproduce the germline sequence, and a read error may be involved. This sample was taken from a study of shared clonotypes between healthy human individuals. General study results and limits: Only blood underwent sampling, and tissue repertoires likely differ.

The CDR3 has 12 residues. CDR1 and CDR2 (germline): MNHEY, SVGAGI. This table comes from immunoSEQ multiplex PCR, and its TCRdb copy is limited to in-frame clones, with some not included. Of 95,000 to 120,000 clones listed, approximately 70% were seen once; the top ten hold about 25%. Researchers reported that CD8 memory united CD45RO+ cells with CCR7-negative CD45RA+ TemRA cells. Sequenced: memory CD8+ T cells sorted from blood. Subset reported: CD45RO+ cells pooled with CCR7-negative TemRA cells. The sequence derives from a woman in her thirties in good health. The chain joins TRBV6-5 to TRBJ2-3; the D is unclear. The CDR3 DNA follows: TGTGCCAGCAGTGACTCGCTGGATACGCAGTATTTT. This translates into CASSDSLDTQYF.